This TCR beta chain was identified in a study of neoadjuvant anti-PD-1 for oral cavity cancer. The trim removed 5 bases at V and 10 bases at J, leaving 10 bases unmatched. In germline, CDR1 is SEHNR, CDR2 FQNEAQ (reference sequence). The CDR3 is made up of 14 amino acids. The table came from immunoSEQ multiplex PCR; TCRdb's copy has only in-frame clones and leaves some out. The repertoire holds 7,200 or so clones, with 54% as singletons. J is TRBJ1-5 and V is TRBV7-9; TRBD1 aligns across 8 bases. The TCR was taken from a person between 40 and 85 years old with oral cavity squamous cell carcinoma. This material consisted of tumor tissue, taken before nivolumab (anti-PD-1) treatment. CDR3 bases: TGTGCCAGCAGCAAAGGGACAGGAGAAATACCCCAGCATTTT. Translation: CASSKGTGEIPQHF.